These 23 T cell receptor beta chains share one sample of origin, sequenced in a study of OX40 agonist ivuxolimab in advanced cancers. Repertoires were generated with immunoSEQ multiplex PCR, while TCRdb's copy carries only in-frame clones and drops some. The sample comprises 65,000 to 85,000 clones, around 85% of which are singletons, and 2.4% rests with the top ten. The material was CD4+ or CD8+ T cells sorted from blood, obtained in a trial of the OX40 agonist ivuxolimab. These receptors all stem from an adult with an advanced solid tumor such as melanoma, head and neck, liver or kidney cancer.

The chain joins TRBV5-6 to TRBJ2-2; D ambiguous. V lost 3 bases and J lost 5, with 8 bases in between. CDR1 is SGHDT and CDR2 is YYEEEE in the germline V gene. The CDR3 has 13 residues. The CDR3 reads CASSWVLTGELFF. The CDR3 DNA follows: TGTGCCAGCAGCTGGGTCCTAACCGGGGAGCTGTTTTTT.

This chain links TRBV2 with TRBJ1-1; D not resolved. Germline lookup yields CDR1 SNHLY and CDR2 FYNNEI. V dropped 3 bases and J dropped 4 bases, with 12 bases sitting between them. This CDR3 contains 14 residues. CDR3 nucleotide sequence: TGTGCCAGCAGTGAGATGGTCAGTTCCACTGAAGCTTTCTTT. The encoded protein is CASSEMVSSTEAFF.

The V and J genes are TRBV5-1 and TRBJ1-4, with D possibly matching TRBD1 (5 bases). CDR3 length equals 16 residues. The V and J ends lost 0 bases and 3 bases respectively, with 12 bases between them. Germline CDR1 reads SGHRS; CDR2 reads YFSETQ. The CDR3 DNA reads TGCGCCAGCAGCTTGGGAGGGGTTTTATCTAATGAAAAACTGTTTTTT. Residues: CASSLGGVLSNEKLFF.

V gene TRBV5-1 combines with J gene TRBJ1-1; D might be TRBD1 (5 bases). CDR1 and CDR2 (germline): SGHRS, YFSETQ. Trimming removed 2 bases from V and 3 bases from J, with 17 bases in between. The CDR3 has 16 amino acids. The DNA of the CDR3 is TGCGCCAGCAGCTTAGTGGGAAGGGGAGAGGACACTGAAGCTTTCTTT. Its translation: CASSLVGRGEDTEAFF. The entire variable domain, with the rest obtained from reference TRBV5-1 and TRBJ1-1, is as follows: KAGVTQTPRYLIKTRGQQVTLSCSPISGHRSVSWYQQTPGQGLQFLFEYFSETQRNKGNFPGRFSGRQFSNSRSEMNVSTLELGDSALYLCASSLVGRGEDTEAFFGQGTRLTVV.

The rearrangement joins TRBV13 to TRBJ1-3, with unresolved D. Germline CDR1 is PRHDT and CDR2 is FYEKMQ (reference sequence). The CDR3 covers 17 residues. The germline V and J ends were trimmed by 4 bases and 0 bases, with 16 bases remaining between them. This CDR3 is CASSSLLGSGSGNTIYF. The CDR3 DNA reads as TGTGCCAGCAGCTCCCTTTTGGGCAGCGGCTCTGGAAACACCATATATTTT.

The genes are TRBV19 and TRBJ2-5; D could derive from TRBD1 or TRBD2 (6 bases each). Trimming removed 10 bases from V and 7 bases from J, with 16 bases in between. Germline CDR1 is LNHDA and CDR2 is SQIVND (reference sequence). The CDR3 spans 12 residues. CDR3 coding DNA: TGTGCCACCTCCATAGGGGGGCCGACCCAGTACTTC. Translation gives CATSIGGPTQYF.

The genes are TRBV14 and TRBJ1-2, with a possible D match to TRBD1 (5 bases). The CDR3 consists of 14 residues. V was cut by 4 bases and J by 4 bases, with 13 bases left in between. Germline V lookup: CDR1 SGHDN, CDR2 FVKESK. The DNA of the CDR3 is TGTGCCAGCAGCCGGAGCAGAGGGGCCTATGGCTACACCTTC. Translation gives CASSRSRGAYGYTF.

V is TRBV5-1 and J is TRBJ2-1, with a weak D call TRBD2 (5 bases). The germline V and J ends were trimmed by 0 bases and 5 bases, with 9 bases remaining between them. This CDR3 region has 14 residues. Germline CDR1 is SGHRS and CDR2 is YFSETQ. This CDR3 reads CASSLDGVNNEQFF. DNA for the CDR3: TGCGCCAGCAGCTTGGACGGGGTCAACAATGAGCAGTTCTTC. Looking up the rest from reference TRBV5-1 and TRBJ2-1 gives the full variable domain: KAGVTQTPRYLIKTRGQQVTLSCSPISGHRSVSWYQQTPGQGLQFLFEYFSETQRNKGNFPGRFSGRQFSNSRSEMNVSTLELGDSALYLCASSLDGVNNEQFFGPGTRLTVL.

The chain couples TRBV10-1 to TRBJ1-5; no firm D call. The CDR3 has 10 residues. Trimming cost V 10 bases and J 5 bases, with 6 bases left between them. The germline gives CDR1 WNHNN, CDR2 SYGVQD (reference sequence). This CDR3 reads CATHHQPQHF. The CDR3 region has the DNA TGCGCCACCCACCATCAGCCCCAGCATTTT.

This rearrangement joins TRBV14 to TRBJ2-1; D gene ambiguous. The CDR3 length is 13 residues. V was cut by 5 bases and J by 6 bases, with 11 bases left in between. In germline, CDR1 is SGHDN, CDR2 FVKESK. CDR3 amino acids: CASSSYGSNEQFF. The CDR3 bases are TGTGCCAGCAGCTCGTACGGCTCCAATGAGCAGTTCTTC.

The rearrangement joins TRBV7-3 to TRBJ2-2, with D perhaps matching TRBD2 (6 bases). Trimming cost V 3 bases and J 0 bases, with 11 bases left between them. This CDR3 spans 16 amino acids. The germline gives CDR1 SGHTA, CDR2 FQGTGA. CDR3 residues: CASSFNGGSNTGELFF. The CDR3, as DNA: TGTGCCAGCAGCTTTAACGGGGGATCGAACACCGGGGAGCTGTTTTTT.

This chain links TRBV6-1 with TRBJ2-7, with D perhaps TRBD2 (7 bases). CDR3 length equals 16 residues. The V and J ends lost 2 bases and 3 bases respectively, with 17 bases between them. From germline, CDR1 is MNHNS and CDR2 SASEGT. CDR3 coding DNA: TGTGCCAGCAGTGAACCCCTTGCGGGGGCCGACTACGAGCAGTACTTC. Protein product: CASSEPLAGADYEQYF.

This chain uses TRBV6-1 with TRBJ2-3; TRBD1 is a possible D gene (6 bases). This CDR3 comprises 16 residues. Trimming shortened V by 2 bases and J by 1 base, and 13 bases separated the two germline ends. The germline V gene has CDR1 MNHNS and CDR2 SASEGT. The CDR3 spells CASSELPGAGTDTQYF. CDR3 DNA sequence: TGTGCCAGCAGTGAATTGCCAGGGGCTGGCACAGATACGCAGTATTTT.

V and J are TRBV6-5 and TRBJ2-7, with a weak D call TRBD2 (6 bases). V lost 2 bases, J lost 6 bases, and 8 bases lay in between. The CDR3 has 12 residues. Germline values: CDR1 MNHEY, CDR2 SVGAGI. In DNA, the CDR3 is TGTGCCAGCAGTTACCAGGGAGGCGAGCAGTACTTC. Protein sequence: CASSYQGGEQYF.

The chain combines TRBV9 with TRBJ2-1, with TRBD1 as a possible D gene (5 bases). The CDR3 totals 13 residues. V dropped 0 bases and J dropped 8 bases, with 9 bases sitting between them. Germline values: CDR1 SGDLS, CDR2 YYNGEE. The CDR3 bases are TGTGCCAGCAGCGTAGCTGGGGCCCATGAGCAGTTCTTC. Translated: CASSVAGAHEQFF.

This chain joins TRBV30 and TRBJ1-1, with 9 nucleotides matching TRBD1. This CDR3 spans 15 amino acids. The germline gives CDR1 GTSNPN, CDR2 SVGIG (reference sequence). With 3 bases clipped from V and 8 bases from J, the junction kept 13 bases outside the gene matches. CDR3 bases: TGTGCCTGGAGCCCTACCCGACAGGGGGTTTCCGAAGCTTTCTTT. Protein: CAWSPTRQGVSEAFF.

This chain connects TRBV7-9 to TRBJ2-3, with 12 bases aligning to TRBD2. V shed 5 bases, J shed 4 bases, and the junction held 10 bases outside the gene matches. Germline V gene data show CDR1 as SEHNR and CDR2 as FQNEAQ (reference sequence). The CDR3 consists of 17 residues. Here the CDR3 reads CASSLLAGGPWSDTQYF. For the CDR3, the DNA is TGTGCCAGCAGCCTCCTAGCGGGGGGGCCATGGTCAGATACGCAGTATTTT.

This clone was recorded once. The chain joins TRBV2 to TRBJ2-7; 12 bases fit TRBD2. The ends lost 5 bases at V and 6 bases at J; junction bases unmatched: 5. This CDR3 contains 14 residues. Germline CDR1 SNHLY, CDR2 FYNNEI. CDR3 nucleotide sequence: TGTGCCAGCAGTTTAAGACTAGCGGGGGTCGAGCAGTACTTC. Translated: CASSLRLAGVEQYF.

The chain couples TRBV25-1 to TRBJ1-6; possibly TRBD1 for D (5 bases). The CDR3 spans 17 residues. The germline CDR1 and CDR2 sequences are MGHDK and SYGVNS. Trimming shortened V by 4 bases and J by 0 bases, and 13 bases separated the two germline ends. CDR3 region: CASSAGGYGSYNSPLHF. CDR3 coding DNA: TGTGCCAGCAGTGCCGGGGGTTACGGCTCCTATAATTCACCCCTCCACTTT.

The chain employs TRBV27 and TRBJ1-5, with D hard to call. Per germline, CDR1 MNHEY and CDR2 SMNVEV (reference sequence). The CDR3 runs to 15 residues. Trimming shortened V by 6 bases and J by 4 bases, and 16 bases separated the two germline ends. The CDR3 loop is CASRPTGARNQPQHF. The DNA of the CDR3 is TGTGCCAGCAGGCCGACGGGAGCTAGAAATCAGCCCCAGCATTTT.

The V call is TRBV19, the J call TRBJ2-7; D is possibly TRBD1 (7 bases). Trimming shortened V by 3 bases and J by 9 bases, and 15 bases separated the two germline ends. CDR1 LNHDA and CDR2 SQIVND come from the germline V gene (reference sequence). This CDR3 has 13 amino acids. Written as DNA, the CDR3 is TGTGCCAGTAGTATGGGTCCTCAGGGGGGGCAGTACTTC. This codes for CASSMGPQGGQYF. Drawing the rest from reference TRBV19 and TRBJ2-7, the complete variable domain is DGGITQSPKYLFRKEGQNVTLSCEQNLNHDAMYWYRQDPGQGLRLIYYSQIVNDFQKGDIAEGYSVSREKKESFPLTVTSAQKNPTAFYLCASSMGPQGGQYFGPGTRLTVT.

The chain links TRBV9 to TRBJ1-6; weak D call: TRBD1 (6 bases). Germline-derived CDR1 and CDR2 are SGDLS and YYNGEE. Trimming took 0 bases from V and 5 from J, leaving 6 bases between them. The CDR3 has 14 residues. The CDR3: CASSVGQDNSPLHF. CDR3 DNA: TGTGCCAGCAGCGTAGGACAGGATAATTCACCCCTCCACTTT.

The V and J genes are TRBV5-1 and TRBJ2-3, with D possibly matching TRBD2 (5 bases). Trimming shortened V by 1 base and J by 2 bases, and 8 bases separated the two germline ends. CDR3 size: 14 residues. The germline V gene encodes CDR1 SGHRS and CDR2 YFSETQ. The CDR3 DNA sequence: TGCGCCAGCAGCTTGACAGCGGACACAGATACGCAGTATTTT. It is translated as CASSLTADTDTQYF.